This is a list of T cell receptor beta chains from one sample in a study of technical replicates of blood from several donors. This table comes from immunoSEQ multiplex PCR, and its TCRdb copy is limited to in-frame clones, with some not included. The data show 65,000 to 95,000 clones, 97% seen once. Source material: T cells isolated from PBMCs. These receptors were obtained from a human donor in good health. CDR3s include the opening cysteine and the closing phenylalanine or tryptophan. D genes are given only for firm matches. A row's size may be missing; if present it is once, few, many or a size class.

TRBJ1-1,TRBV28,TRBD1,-,CASSSIGTGLWKTEAFF,TGTGCCAGCAGTTCTATCGGGACAGGCCTTTGGAAAACTGAAGCTTTCTTT
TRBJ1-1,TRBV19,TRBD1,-,CASSIGPQGGTEAFF,TGTGCCAGTAGTATAGGCCCCCAGGGGGGCACTGAAGCTTTCTTT
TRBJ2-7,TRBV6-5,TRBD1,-,CASSPRQGSIYEQYF,TGTGCCAGCAGTCCTCGACAGGGGTCAATCTACGAGCAGTACTTC
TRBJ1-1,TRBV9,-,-,CASSPSRMNTEAFF,TGTGCCAGCAGCCCATCCAGAATGAACACTGAAGCTTTCTTT
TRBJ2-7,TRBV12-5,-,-,CASGLGHLPFYEQYF,TGTGCTAGTGGTTTGGGACATCTCCCTTTCTACGAGCAGTACTTC
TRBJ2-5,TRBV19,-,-,CASNQGGTQETQYF,TGTGCCAGTAATCAGGGCGGGACTCAAGAGACCCAGTACTTC
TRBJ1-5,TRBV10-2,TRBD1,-,CASSERDSGGNQPQHF,TGCGCCAGCAGTGAGAGGGACAGCGGAGGCAATCAGCCCCAGCATTTT
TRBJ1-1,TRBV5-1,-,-,CASRLSQGGAEAFF,TGCGCCAGCAGACTTAGTCAGGGAGGCGCTGAAGCTTTCTTT
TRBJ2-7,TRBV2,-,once,CASSDWQGFDEQYF,TGTGCCAGCAGTGACTGGCAGGGGTTCGACGAGCAGTACTTC
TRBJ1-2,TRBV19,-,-,CASSFATTRLTNYGYTF,TGTGCCAGTAGCTTCGCAACCACCAGATTAACTAACTATGGCTACACCTTC
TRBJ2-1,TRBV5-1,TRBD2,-,CASSFVAGVYNEQFF,TGCGCCAGCAGCTTCGTAGCGGGAGTCTACAATGAGCAGTTCTTC
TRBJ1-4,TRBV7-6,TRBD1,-,CASSLRTGNGEKLFF,TGTGCCAGCAGCTTAAGGACAGGCAATGGGGAAAAACTGTTTTTT
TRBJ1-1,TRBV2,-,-,CASKQGEAFF,TGTGCCAGCAAGCAGGGAGAAGCTTTCTTT
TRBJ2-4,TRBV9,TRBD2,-,CASSVEVGGAKNIQYF,TGTGCCAGCAGCGTAGAAGTGGGAGGGGCCAAAAACATTCAGTACTTC
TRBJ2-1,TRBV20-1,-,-,CSARSGYEQFF,TGCAGTGCTAGGTCCGGGTATGAGCAGTTCTTC